Below are 19 T cell receptor beta chains sequenced from a single sample in a study of OX40 agonist ivuxolimab in advanced cancers. Repertoires were generated with immunoSEQ multiplex PCR, while TCRdb's copy carries only in-frame clones and drops some. The sample has approximately 37,000 clones, around 80% seen once; the top ten hold roughly 18%. Sequenced here: CD4+ or CD8+ T cells sorted from blood, sampled in a trial of the OX40 agonist ivuxolimab. The receptors were sampled from an adult with an advanced solid tumor such as melanoma, head and neck, liver or kidney cancer.

This chain joins TRBV10-3 and TRBJ2-5; D gene ambiguous. The length of the CDR3 is 12 residues. CDR1 is ENHRY and CDR2 is SYGVKD in the germline V gene. The V and J ends lost 6 bases and 2 bases respectively, with 7 bases between them. CDR3 protein: CAISTDQETQYF. Here the CDR3 DNA reads TGTGCCATCAGCACAGATCAAGAGACCCAGTACTTC.

The chain couples TRBV30 to TRBJ1-2; tentatively, D is TRBD1 (5 bases). Trimming took 5 bases from V and 1 from J, leaving 11 bases between them. Per germline, CDR1 GTSNPN and CDR2 SVGIG (reference sequence). The CDR3 is 13 amino acids. CDR3 nucleotide sequence: TGTGCCTGGGGGGACGGCATTAACTATGGCTACACCTTC. Translating it yields CAWGDGINYGYTF. The whole variable domain, remainder taken from reference TRBV30 and TRBJ1-2, is SQTIHQWPATLVQPVGSPLSLECTVEGTSNPNLYWYRQAAGRGLQLLFYSVGIGQISSEVPQNLSASRPQDRQFILSSKKLLLSDSGFYLCAWGDGINYGYTFGSGTRLTVV.

The chain employs TRBV9 and TRBJ1-2; unclear D gene. Germline V gene lookup returns CDR1 SGDLS and CDR2 YYNGEE. V dropped 0 bases and J dropped 2 bases, with 5 bases sitting between them. This CDR3 is built from 13 residues. The CDR3 spells CASSVGENYGYTF. The CDR3 DNA reads TGTGCCAGCAGCGTAGGAGAAAACTATGGCTACACCTTC.

This clone is a singleton in its sample. This chain connects TRBV2 to TRBJ1-5; tentative D call: TRBD1 (5 bases). The CDR3 consists of 15 residues. Per germline, CDR1 SNHLY and CDR2 FYNNEI. The ends were cut back, 1 base at V and 2 bases at J, with 9 bases in the middle. CDR3 DNA: TGTGCCAGCAGTGAAGGGGGGTTAGGCAATCAGCCCCAGCATTTT. Amino acids: CASSEGGLGNQPQHF.

The V and J genes are TRBV28 and TRBJ1-5; D gene unclear. Germline V gene sequence: CDR1 MDHEN, CDR2 SYDVKM. Trimming removed 4 bases from V and 3 bases from J, with 13 bases in between. This CDR3 region has 15 residues. The CDR3 nucleotides read TGTGCCAGCAGTTCGATCACTTTAATCAATCAGCCCCAGCATTTT. Translation: CASSSITLINQPQHF. Combining the CDR3 with reference TRBV28 and TRBJ1-5 gives the whole variable domain DVKVTQSSRYLVKRTGEKVFLECVQDMDHENMFWYRQDPGLGLRLIYFSYDVKMKEKGDIPEGYSVSREKKERFSLILESASTNQTSMYLCASSSITLINQPQHFGDGTRLSIL.

CDR3 sequence reads: CARHPTGPAEQYV. CDR3 DNA sequence: TGTGCCAGGCACCCTACAGGGCCGGCCGAGCAGTACGTC. J is TRBJ2-7 and V is TRBV11-2, with D possibly TRBD1 on 6 matching bases. The V end lost 9 bases, the J end lost 6 bases, and 18 bases lay between the germline ends. The CDR3 consists of 13 residues. CDR1 is SGHAT and CDR2 is FQNNGV in the germline V gene.

The V gene is TRBV30, the J gene TRBJ1-2; D call uncertain. Per the germline V gene, CDR1 is GTSNPN and CDR2 is SVGIG (reference sequence). There are 10 residues in the CDR3. Trimming stripped 5 bases from V and 4 bases from J, with 5 bases between. The CDR3 nucleotides are TGTGCCTGGGGACCCTATGGCTACACCTTC. This translates into CAWGPYGYTF.

The chain recombines TRBV4-1 with TRBJ1-2; 10 bases agree with TRBD1. The CDR3 sequence is 17 residues long. Germline assignment: CDR1 MGHRA and CDR2 YSYEKL. V shed 0 bases and J 6 bases; nucleotides not matched to a gene: 10. CDR3 bases: TGCGCCAGCAGCCAAGACCCTCGACAGGGGGCGACCGATGGCTACACCTTC. Its translation is CASSQDPRQGATDGYTF.

The rearrangement joins TRBV25-1 to TRBJ1-6, with unresolved D. The germline V and J ends were trimmed by 2 bases and 8 bases, with 7 bases remaining between them. Looked up from germline, CDR1 is MGHDK and CDR2 is SYGVNS. The CDR3 covers 13 residues. The chain's CDR3 is CASSEERHSPLHF. DNA of the CDR3: TGTGCCAGCAGTGAAGAAAGGCATTCACCCCTCCACTTT. Full variable domain (remainder filled in from reference TRBV25-1 and TRBJ1-6): EADIYQTPRYLVIGTGKKITLECSQTMGHDKMYWYQQDPGMELHLIHYSYGVNSTEKGDLSSESTVSRIRTEHFPLTLESARPSHTSQYLCASSEERHSPLHFGNGTRLTVT.

This clone showed up just a few times. The V and J genes are TRBV28 and TRBJ1-6; D perhaps matches TRBD1 (5 bases). V was shortened by 5 bases and J by 8 bases, with 16 bases between the two germline ends. This CDR3 is built from 15 residues. From germline, CDR1 is MDHEN and CDR2 SYDVKM. CDR3 bases: TGTGCCAGCAGTACCCAAGGACAAGGAGATTCACCCCTCCACTTT. This encodes CASSTQGQGDSPLHF.

The CDR3: CASSYGRRSTEAFF. Written as DNA, the CDR3 is TGTGCCAGCAGTTACGGTCGGAGGTCCACTGAAGCTTTCTTT. The rearrangement uses TRBV6-5 and TRBJ1-1; D is unclear. Trimming stripped 2 bases from V and 4 bases from J, with 11 bases between. This CDR3 spans 14 amino acids. Germline V CDR1 and CDR2: MNHEY, SVGAGI.

The genes are TRBV5-1 and TRBJ2-7; TRBD1 might be the D (6 bases). Germline-derived CDR1 and CDR2 are SGHRS and YFSETQ. The CDR3 is made up of 15 amino acids. V lost 0 bases to trimming and J lost 2 bases, with 12 bases between them. The CDR3 DNA reads as TGCGCCAGCAGCTTGGCAGGACAGAGGACCTACGAGCAGTACTTC. Protein: CASSLAGQRTYEQYF.

For the CDR3, the DNA is TGTGCCAGCAGTGAATCTGTCCTGAGGGACTATGGCTACACCTTC. It specifies CASSESVLRDYGYTF. The V call is TRBV6-1, the J call TRBJ1-2; D unclear. V was pared by 2 bases and J by 3 bases, with 13 bases between. This CDR3 comprises 15 residues. CDR1 and CDR2 (germline): MNHNS, SASEGT.

The chain uses TRBV28 and TRBJ1-1; TRBD1 aligns across 7 bases. CDR1 MDHEN and CDR2 SYDVKM come from the germline V gene. The CDR3 covers 13 residues. The V and J ends lost 5 bases and 11 bases, in that order; junction bases with no gene match: 11. The CDR3 reads CASSLIQGRFAFF. The CDR3 DNA sequence: TGTGCCAGCAGTCTAATACAGGGGAGGTTTGCTTTCTTT.

The chain is built from TRBV6-5 and TRBJ1-2; D remains ambiguous. Germline lookup yields CDR1 MNHEY and CDR2 SVGAGI. CDR3 length: 13 residues. Trimming shortened V by 1 base and J by 3 bases, and 6 bases separated the two germline ends. The CDR3 loop reads CASSYFQDYGYTF. The CDR3 DNA is TGTGCCAGCAGTTACTTTCAGGACTATGGCTACACCTTC.

The rearrangement links TRBV19 to TRBJ1-5; 10 bases map to TRBD1. Germline loops: CDR1 LNHDA, CDR2 SQIVND (reference sequence). V trimming: 4 bases; J trimming: 0 bases; junction bases outside the gene matches: 6. This CDR3 is built from 17 residues. CDR3 region: CASSTRTGGNSNQPQHF. The DNA of the CDR3 is TGTGCCAGTAGTACTCGGACAGGGGGGAATAGCAATCAGCCCCAGCATTTT.

The chain employs TRBV4-2 and TRBJ2-2; D is unresolved. Germline V CDR1 and CDR2: LGHNA, YNFKEQ. The CDR3 extends over 16 amino acids. The V and J ends lost 6 bases and 7 bases respectively, with 21 bases between them. As DNA, the CDR3 is TGTGCCAGCAGTTACGGACGCCCCACGGACGACGGGGAGCTGTTTTTT. It is translated as CASSYGRPTDDGELFF.

The genes are TRBV6-1 and TRBJ2-1; 7 nucleotides match TRBD1. CDR1 and CDR2 from the germline V gene are MNHNS and SASEGT. V lost 4 bases and J lost 3; bases outside the gene matches: 3. The CDR3 loop spans 14 amino acids. The CDR3 region is CASSGGGHYNEQFF. As DNA, the CDR3 is TGTGCCAGCAGTGGAGGGGGCCACTACAATGAGCAGTTCTTC.

The gene calls are TRBV30 and TRBJ1-1; 7 bases match TRBD1. After removal of 3 bases from V and 6 bases from J, the junction contained 7 bases not matched to a gene. Germline V lookup: CDR1 GTSNPN, CDR2 SVGIG (reference sequence). The CDR3 extends over 13 amino acids. This chain's CDR3 is CAWSGTARAEAFF. CDR3 coding DNA: TGTGCCTGGAGCGGGACAGCGAGGGCTGAAGCTTTCTTT.